The TCR beta chain under discussion was sequenced for a study of human T cells and chemical hapten exposure. In the study overall: For the roughly 23-week duration of the study, patients were given weekly doses of diphenylcyclopropenone on the scalp. The upper back received 0.01% DPC by patch testing, with results read at 6 days.

Study-level findings and limits: DPC sensitization produced no change in TCRs with frequency above 1 in 1000. Against controls, expanded TCRs gave rise to significantly more large CDR3 similarity clusters.

Germline V gene data show CDR1 as MNHEY and CDR2 as SVGAGI. The CDR3 spans 14 residues. V lost 5 bases to trimming and J lost 6 bases; unmatched junction nucleotides: 6. A single record per CDR3 protein comes from TCRdb applying MiXCR to the RACE reads. The sample includes 95,000 to 150,000 distinct CDR3 sequences, around 11% of them seen just once. Time point given: patch test 3, about 24 weeks after DPC sensitization. Treatment of the sample: therapeutic diphenylcyclopropenone sensitization with weekly scalp DPC. For this clonotype: Its cognate antigen is unknown.

The sequences come from whole blood, collected in connection with sensitization to the hapten diphenylcyclopropenone (DPC). The chain is built from TRBV6-5 and TRBJ2-4; TRBD1 matches 8 bases. The sequence was collected from a woman between 45 and 60 years old with alopecia areata. Some clones in this sample may be carry-over from other donors' samples. CDR3 sequence: CASSKQGVGNIQYF. For the CDR3, the DNA is TGTGCCAGCAGTAAACAGGGGGTGGGAAACATTCAGTACTTC.